A selection of T cell receptor beta chains follows, all from one sample in a study of T cell repertoires in cytomegalovirus infection. TCRdb re-analysed the reads in MiXCR, keeping a single row per CDR3 protein. The sample gives 550,000 to 850,000 distinct CDR3 sequences, 30% to 40% of which show up once; about 20% is in the top ten. Their specific antigens are unknown. The source was cultured PBMCs, collected from culture after CMV antigen stimulation. The receptor set was obtained from a human donor in good health (CMV status not recorded). Some clones in this sample may be carry-over from other donors' samples. The CDR3 runs from the conserved cysteine through the conserved F or W. A D gene is named only where the DNA matches it firmly. Clone size is not always given. Where it is, it says once, few, many or a class for expanded clones.

clone_size	d_call	v_call	j_call	cdr3_aa	cdr3_nt
NA	NA	TRBV5-1	TRBJ2-1	CATGDAPSYNEQFF	TGCGCCACCGGGGACGCTCCATCCTACAATGAGCAGTTCTTC
NA	NA	TRBV7-9	TRBJ1-5	CASSSHREINQPQHF	TGTGCCAGCAGCTCGCATCGGGAGATCAATCAGCCCCAGCATTTT
NA	NA	TRBV7-9	TRBJ2-5	CASSLPGEETQYF	TGTGCCAGCAGCTTACCGGGAGAAGAGACCCAGTACTTC
many	TRBD1	TRBV7-2	TRBJ2-3	CASSPDRDRVNF	TGTGCCAGCAGCCCTGATCGAGACAGGGTTAATTTT
NA	NA	TRBV24-1	TRBJ1-1	CATSDWGNTEAFF	TGTGCCACCAGTGATTGGGGGAACACTGAAGCTTTCTTT
NA	TRBD1	TRBV6-1	TRBJ2-7	CASRDWTGSREQYF	TGTGCCAGCAGAGACTGGACAGGGTCAAGGGAGCAGTACTTC
NA	TRBD2	TRBV29-1	TRBJ2-3	CSVSAGGTLGTDTQYF	TGCAGCGTATCGGCGGGAGGCACCCTGGGCACAGATACGCAGTATTTT
NA	TRBD1	TRBV20-1	TRBJ1-2	CSATRAGTGRYGYTF	TGCAGTGCTACAAGAGCCGGGACAGGCCGCTATGGCTACACCTTC
few	TRBD1	TRBV6-2/TRBV6-3	TRBJ2-3	CASSPRATGGPDTQYF	TGTGCCAGCAGCCCCAGGGCCACAGGGGGACCAGATACGCAGTATTTT
NA	NA	TRBV19	TRBJ2-1	CASSIPYGYNEQFF	TGTGCCAGTAGTATTCCATACGGATACAATGAGCAGTTCTTC
NA	NA	TRBV20-1	TRBJ1-5	CSASFRVWEGDQPQHF	TGCAGTGCTAGTTTCCGGGTATGGGAAGGGGATCAGCCCCAGCATTTT
NA	NA	TRBV2	TRBJ2-5	CASKASHSRETQYF	TGTGCCAGCAAGGCAAGCCACTCACGAGAGACCCAGTACTTC
few	NA	TRBV19	TRBJ1-4	CASSNGKLFF	TGTGCCAGTAGTAACGGTAAACTGTTTTTT
few	NA	TRBV12-3/TRBV12-4	TRBJ1-1	CASQLGDRTEAFF	TGTGCCAGCCAACTGGGTGACCGCACTGAAGCTTTCTTT
NA	NA	TRBV28	TRBJ2-7	CASSPPVSYEQYF	TGTGCCAGCAGCCCCCCCGTCTCCTACGAGCAGTACTTC
NA	NA	TRBV7-9	TRBJ2-2	CASSSPPGDANTGELFF	TGTGCCAGCAGCTCGCCCCCAGGGGACGCGAACACCGGGGAGCTGTTTTTT
few	NA	TRBV6-2/TRBV6-3	TRBJ2-2	CASRAKRYTGELFF	TGTGCCAGCAGGGCGAAGCGCTACACCGGGGAGCTGTTTTTT
NA	NA	TRBV25-1	TRBJ1-4	CASSDPGSNEKLFF	TGTGCCAGCAGTGATCCCGGGTCTAATGAAAAACTGTTTTTT
NA	TRBD1	TRBV2	TRBJ2-5	CASTWDRGIQETQYF	TGTGCCAGCACTTGGGACAGGGGAATCCAAGAGACCCAGTACTTC
NA	NA	TRBV7-9	TRBJ1-2	CATTSLDRLIGYTF	TGTGCCACCACTTCGTTGGACAGACTGATTGGCTACACCTTC
NA	NA	TRBV19	TRBJ2-5	CASSIAGTQYF	TGTGCCAGTAGTATAGCTGGGACCCAGTACTTC
few	TRBD2	TRBV7-2	TRBJ2-7	CASGRRGDYEQYF	TGTGCCAGCGGACGCCGGGGGGACTACGAGCAGTACTTC
few	NA	TRBV20-1	TRBJ2-7	CSARRSSYEQYF	TGCAGTGCTAGACGCAGCTCCTACGAGCAGTACTTC
few	NA	TRBV4-1	TRBJ2-1	CASSQNPQGNEQFF	TGCGCCAGCAGCCAAAACCCGCAGGGTAATGAGCAGTTCTTC
NA	TRBD2	TRBV5-4	TRBJ2-1	CASSLRSWGGNEQFF	TGTGCCAGCAGCTTGCGGTCCTGGGGGGGCAATGAGCAGTTCTTC
NA	NA	TRBV3-1	TRBJ2-5	CASSPLPRLETQYF	TGTGCCAGCAGCCCGCTTCCCCGGCTGGAGACCCAGTACTTC
NA	NA	TRBV29-1	TRBJ2-2	CSVVWNTGELFF	TGCAGCGTTGTTTGGAACACCGGGGAGCTGTTTTTT
NA	TRBD1	TRBV28	TRBJ2-5	CASTGGQGQETQYF	TGTGCCAGCACCGGCGGACAGGGGCAAGAGACCCAGTACTTC
NA	TRBD2	TRBV7-2	TRBJ2-1	CASSSQRERQFF	TGTGCCAGCAGCTCCCAGCGGGAGAGACAGTTCTTC
NA	TRBD1	TRBV7-9	TRBJ1-2	CASSSGGRGYTF	TGTGCCAGCAGCTCAGGGGGCCGAGGCTACACCTTC
NA	NA	TRBV6-5	TRBJ2-7	CASSYSKGSYEQYF	TGTGCCAGCAGTTACTCTAAAGGGTCCTACGAGCAGTACTTC
many	NA	TRBV7-2	TRBJ2-2	CASSPRLAGELFF	TGTGCCAGCAGCCCACGACTAGCCGGGGAGCTGTTTTTT